This T cell receptor (beta chain) was found in a study of T-cell memory formation after mild COVID-19. For the study at large: The two donors had largely donor-specific TCR clusters. General study points: Among clones contracting day 15 to 85, CD4/CD8 was balanced, whereas later expanders leaned CD4+. Some responding clones appeared in pre-infection memory, suggesting cross-reactive memory joined.

V lost 6 bases and J 6 bases, leaving 9 bases between the germline ends. Germline CDR1 and CDR2: SNHLY and FYNNEI. The CDR3 sequence is 12 residues long. Only a few counts were recorded for this clonotype. Antigen: not known. TCRdb itself ran the 5' RACE reads through MiXCR, one entry per CDR3 protein. The data hold over 500,000 distinct CDR3 sequences, with 17% observed a single time. The receptor comes from an adult woman who had mild COVID-19 (a few samples of this study predate the infection). Cell type and time point are not known. Sequenced: PBMCs or a T cell subset sorted from them (not recorded which). The V gene is TRBV2, the J gene TRBJ2-1, with no clear D. The CDR3 coding sequence is TGTGCCAGCAGAGGTCTAGGCAATGAGCAGTTCTTC. Encoded protein: CASRGLGNEQFF.